Detailed here is one TCR beta chain. What it recognizes is unknown. These data belong to a study of cytomegalovirus exposure and HLA in healthy donors. Study background: From some 190 million T cells, an earlier analysis saw 120 million or so unique TCR beta sequences.

Overall study results and limits: Earlier findings revealed that most TCR beta V segments proved productive either about 87% or about 30% of the time. Later, an analysis found that common viral pathogens appeared to be linked with several of the most significant clusters.

Healthy donors of bone marrow made up the group. V trimming: 2 bases; J trimming: 9 bases; junction bases outside the gene matches: 8. CDR3 size: 14 residues. In germline, CDR1 is SGHRS, CDR2 YFSETQ. PCR used 60 Vbeta primers and 13 Jbeta primers. Libraries were prepared by immunoSEQ multiplex PCR; TCRdb keeps only in-frame clonotypes and omits some of them. The table lists some 110,000 clones, approximately 70% of them singletons, with 0.85% to 0.9% in the top ten. V usage is TRBV5-1 and J usage is TRBJ2-5; 9 bases agree with TRBD2. The sequencing sample was made of PBMCs. The source is a woman aged 25-40 years in good health and CMV-seronegative. The CDR3 region has the DNA TGCGCCAGCAGCTTTAGCGGGGGCCCCGAGGCCCAGTACTTC. Its translation is CASSFSGGPEAQYF.